This TCR beta chain was recovered during a study of T cells in localized non-small cell lung cancer. Study-level points and caveats: Maximal T cell clonality occurred in uninvolved adjacent lung, with tumor ranking below it. Longer overall survival accompanied higher blood T cell density. In adjacent lung appeared a median around 62 of the top 100 tumor clones. Since sequencing was restricted to only one region of the tumor, intratumor heterogeneity remains a possibility.

Comment on this clone: Its matching antigen is unknown.

Sequencing used immunoSEQ multiplex PCR; TCRdb keeps in-frame clones, though not all of them. Seen here are under 100,000 clones, around 89% observed once, and the top ten hold around a fifth. This CDR3 comprises 14 residues. The V gene lost 6 bases and the J gene lost 0 bases, with 9 bases spanning the gap. CDR1 is SNHLY, CDR2 FYNNEI, per germline. The specimen was peripheral blood, collected before any cancer treatment. This clonotype was sampled from a woman between 35 and 70 years old with stage I squamous cell lung carcinoma. The J gene is TRBJ1-5, the V gene TRBV2; D is uncertain. The CDR3 DNA reads TGTGCCAGCAGATCCGGACTTAGCAATCAGCCCCAGCATTTT. This translates into CASRSGLSNQPQHF.